The 2 T cell receptor beta chains reported below all come from one sample, sequenced in a study of post-analysis software for immune sequencing data. The antigens of these receptors remain unknown. The authors incorporated unique molecular identifiers into the TCR beta cDNA libraries. Using its own MiXCR run on the PCR reads, TCRdb lists one record per CDR3 protein. The sample includes about 770,000 distinct CDR3 sequences, more than 45% of them seen just once. Study-wide results and limits: In patients, a few TRBV segments were more frequent than in controls, with TRBV5-6, TRBV5-1 and TRBV20-1 among them.

Sequenced input: blood. The receptors here all came from a girl aged 10-17 years with multiple sclerosis.

This chain joins TRBV20-1 and TRBJ2-4; 8 bases agree with TRBD2. The end of the DNA aligns better with TRBJ2-7, so the J call may be wrong. In germline, CDR1 is DFQATT, CDR2 SNEGSKA (reference sequence). CDR3 size: 12 residues. CDR3 DNA sequence: TGCAGTGCTCTTAGCGGGACCTACGAGCAGTACTTC. Amino acid sequence: CSALSGTYEQYF.

This clonotype was counted only a few times. The rearrangement uses TRBV6-5 and TRBJ1-1; D is undetermined. The CDR3 runs to 11 residues. Per the germline V gene, CDR1 is MNHEY and CDR2 is SVGAGI. The V end lost 8 bases, the J end lost 5 bases, and 9 bases lay between the germline ends. CDR3 in DNA: TGTGCCAGCCGATCGGGGACTGAAGCTTTCTTT. As protein: CASRSGTEAFF.